This T cell receptor (beta chain) was captured by sequencing in a study of T cell repertoires in cytomegalovirus infection. Regarding the study as a whole: It was HLA-C-restricted CMV-specific TCR beta clonotypes that dominated the response ex vivo.

In germline, CDR1 is LNHNV, CDR2 YYDKDF (reference sequence). Losses at the gene ends were 0 bases for V and 2 bases for J; bases not matched to a gene: 3. The CDR3 has 15 amino acids. Each CDR3 protein gets one entry after TCRdb re-called the reads with MiXCR. The sample consists of 800,000 to 950,000 distinct CDR3 sequences, about 31% of them appearing once. Note on this clonotype: Its antigen is as yet unknown.

The chain links TRBV15 to TRBJ1-1; 7 bases fit TRBD1. The receptor was isolated from a human donor in good health (CMV status not recorded). Some clones in this sample may be carry-over from other donors' samples. The material sequenced was cultured CD8+ T cells from PBMCs, taken from culture after CMV antigen stimulation. CDR3 sequence (DNA): TGTGCCACCAGCAGAGATCAGGGGGTCAACACTGAAGCTTTCTTT. It encodes CATSRDQGVNTEAFF.